This entry describes one T cell receptor (beta chain). CDR1 and CDR2 (germline): MNHEY, SVGAGI. V was clipped by 1 base and J by 3 bases; unmatched bases: 4. This CDR3 is built from 15 residues. Expressed TCRB transcripts were sequenced because the isolated RNA had all been reverse transcribed beforehand. Sequencing used immunoSEQ multiplex PCR; TCRdb keeps in-frame clones, though not all of them. Among approximately 200,000 clones listed, about 9.3% were seen once. These data come from a study of beta chain features in type 1 diabetes. The chain carries TRBV6-5 and TRBJ2-3, with 7 bases that match TRBD1. This sequence was found in a woman aged 18-29 years in good health. Sequenced input: naive CD4+ T cells from blood. CDR3 amino acids: CASSYFGQETDTQYF. CDR3 DNA: TGTGCCAGCAGTTACTTTGGACAGGAGACAGATACGCAGTATTTT.